By proportion, the clone carrying this TCR beta chain is medium-sized. These data come from a study of graft-versus-host responses after intestinal transplantation. Broader study findings: Peak levels of circulating GvH clones tracked with early post-transplant HvG declines. Detected in recipient marrow were GvH clones, some of which were first observed in ileum or blood.

The data were produced by immunoSEQ multiplex PCR, yet TCRdb's version contains in-frame clones alone and is incomplete. The table includes about 6,900 clones, about 22% detected once. J gave up 2 bases and V 3 bases, and 0 bases lay outside the gene matches. Germline loops: CDR1 LNHDA, CDR2 SQIVND (reference sequence). The CDR3 covers 14 residues. Sequencing was performed on alloreactive CD4+ T cells from a mixed lymphocyte reaction culture, taken before transplantation. Regarding subset: CFSE-low proliferating T cells sorted from roughly 6-day pre-transplant mixed lymphocyte reaction (GvH or HvG direction). The receptor was isolated from a human patient who was an organ donor for intestinal transplantation. The V and J genes are TRBV19 and TRBJ1-5; 8 bases are shared with TRBD1. The CDR3 DNA reads as TGTGCCAGTAGTATGACAGGGGGCAATCAGCCCCAGCATTTT. Protein sequence: CASSMTGGNQPQHF.